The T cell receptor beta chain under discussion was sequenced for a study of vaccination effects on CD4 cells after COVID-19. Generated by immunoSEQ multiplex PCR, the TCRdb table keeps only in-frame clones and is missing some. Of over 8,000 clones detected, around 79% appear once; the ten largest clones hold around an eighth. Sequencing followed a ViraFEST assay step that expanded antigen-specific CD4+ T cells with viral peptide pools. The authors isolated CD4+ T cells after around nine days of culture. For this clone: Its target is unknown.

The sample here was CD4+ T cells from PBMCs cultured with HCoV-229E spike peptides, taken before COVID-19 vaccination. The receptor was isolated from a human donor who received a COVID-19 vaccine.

The CDR3 region has the DNA TGTGCTAGTTCACTAGCGGCCGTACCCTACAATGAGCAGTTCTTC. Amino acid sequence: CASSLAAVPYNEQFF. The chain couples TRBV12-5 to TRBJ2-1, with 8 bases matching TRBD2. In germline, CDR1 is LGHNT, CDR2 FRNRAP. The CDR3 extends over 15 amino acids. With V trimmed by 8 bases and J by 2 bases, 8 bases remained unmatched.